A single sample is the source of the 23 T cell receptor beta chains below, sequenced in a study of blood T cell repertoires in COVID-19. The data were produced by immunoSEQ multiplex PCR, yet TCRdb's version contains in-frame clones alone and is incomplete. The repertoire includes about 60,000 clones, under 90% of them detected once, and 12% sits in the top ten. The sample was peripheral blood. The receptor source for this set is a human donor in a cohort sampled during active COVID-19.

V gene TRBV5-1 combines with J gene TRBJ1-2, with D perhaps TRBD1 (5 bases). This CDR3 is 15 amino acids long. The ends were cut back, 5 bases at V and 2 bases at J, with 16 bases in the middle. The V gene's germline CDR1 is SGHRS and CDR2 YFSETQ. The CDR3 nucleotides read TGCGCCAGCAGTGGGGCCTTGGGGGGAAACTATGGCTACACCTTC. Translating it yields CASSGALGGNYGYTF.

This chain uses TRBV6-6 with TRBJ2-5; TRBD2 aligns across 14 bases. CDR3 length: 19 residues. Trimming removed 5 bases from V and 2 bases from J; junction bases left unmatched: 13. The germline V gene encodes CDR1 MNHNY and CDR2 SVGAGI (reference sequence). The CDR3 loop reads CASSPIDPRLAGGQETQYF. The CDR3 DNA sequence: TGTGCCAGCAGTCCAATCGATCCCCGACTAGCGGGGGGGCAAGAGACCCAGTACTTC.

The chain employs TRBV19 and TRBJ2-1, with 9 bases lining up with TRBD2. Germline CDR1 reads LNHDA; CDR2 reads SQIVND (reference sequence). V trimming: 0 bases; J trimming: 0 bases; junction bases outside the gene matches: 0. CDR3 length: 16 residues. CDR3 residues: CASSIDSGSSYNEQFF. The DNA of the CDR3 is TGTGCCAGTAGTATAGATAGCGGGAGCTCCTACAATGAGCAGTTCTTC.

V gene TRBV7-2 combines with J gene TRBJ2-1, with TRBD2 as a possible D gene (5 bases). The CDR3 length is 15 residues. From germline, CDR1 is SGHTA and CDR2 FQGNSA. V shed 3 bases and J shed 9 bases, with 18 bases lying between them. The CDR3 spells CASSFVLDTRTEQFF. The CDR3 DNA reads TGTGCCAGCAGCTTTGTACTAGACACCCGGACTGAGCAGTTCTTC.

J is TRBJ2-7 and V is TRBV6-4, with D perhaps matching TRBD1 (6 bases). The CDR3 covers 16 residues. V was pared by 6 bases and J by 2 bases, with 20 bases between. CDR1 is MRHNA, CDR2 SNTAGT, per germline. The CDR3 region has the DNA TGTGCCAGCAGACCACCGGGACACCAGTTACCCTACGAGCAGTACTTC. Amino acid sequence: CASRPPGHQLPYEQYF.

This chain uses TRBV4-3 with TRBJ1-6; D possibly corresponds to TRBD1 (6 bases). Germline assignment: CDR1 LGHNA and CDR2 YSLEER. This CDR3 contains 15 residues. V gave up 4 bases and J gave up 8 bases, with 15 bases separating them. In DNA form, the CDR3 reads TGCGCCAGCAGCCCCCACGGGACACCTGATTCACCCCTCCACTTT. Residues: CASSPHGTPDSPLHF.

This chain connects TRBV28 to TRBJ1-2, with D possibly TRBD1 on 5 matching bases. The germline gives CDR1 MDHEN, CDR2 SYDVKM. This CDR3 region has 16 residues. V was shortened by 5 bases and J by 0 bases, with 16 bases between the two germline ends. The CDR3 region has the DNA TGTGCCAGCAGTCCTCTGGGGGGACGGACTAACTATGGCTACACCTTC. It yields the protein CASSPLGGRTNYGYTF.

V and J are TRBV4-2 and TRBJ2-1; 10 bases align to TRBD2. V dropped 4 bases and J dropped 6; count of bases not matched to a gene: 9. This CDR3 is 16 amino acids long. The germline V gene has CDR1 LGHNA and CDR2 YNFKEQ. The CDR3 DNA sequence: TGTGCCAGCAGCCTTTTCCTAGCGGGAGCTGGCAATGAGCAGTTCTTC. This codes for CASSLFLAGAGNEQFF.

The chain recombines TRBV7-9 with TRBJ1-4, with TRBD1 matching 7 bases. The CDR3 sequence is 17 residues long. V was clipped by 1 base and J by 4 bases; unmatched bases: 9. Germline CDR1 and CDR2: SEHNR and FQNEAQ (reference sequence). For the CDR3, the DNA is TGTGCCAGCAGCTTAGGAACCTGGACAGGCCTTAATGAAAAACTGTTTTTT. Translated, it gives CASSLGTWTGLNEKLFF.

V and J are TRBV11-2 and TRBJ1-1; TRBD1 is a possible D gene (5 bases). Germline CDR1 SGHAT, CDR2 FQNNGV. Deletions cut 0 bases from V and 7 bases from J, with 12 bases between. The CDR3 is 14 residues long. As DNA, the CDR3 is TGTGCCAGCAGCTTAGATAAAGGGGCCGGTGAAGCTTTCTTT. It translates to CASSLDKGAGEAFF.

The chain links TRBV6-5 to TRBJ1-1; a weak D match, TRBD1 (6 bases). CDR1 and CDR2 from the germline V gene are MNHEY and SVGAGI. V lost 6 bases and J lost 0, with 11 bases in between. The length of the CDR3 is 14 residues. CDR3 bases: TGTGCCAGCAGATTGGGGACAATGAACACTGAAGCTTTCTTT. It translates to CASRLGTMNTEAFF.

The sample holds one count of this clone. This chain uses TRBV4-3 with TRBJ2-3; 9 nucleotides line up with TRBD2. There are 17 residues in the CDR3. Germline values: CDR1 LGHNA, CDR2 YSLEER. Unmatched junction bases numbered 4, after V lost 0 bases and J lost 0 bases. CDR3: CASSQDITSGSTDTQYF. CDR3 coding DNA: TGCGCCAGCAGCCAAGATATAACTAGCGGGAGCACAGATACGCAGTATTTT.

The CDR3 DNA reads as TGTGCCAGCAGTCTAGGGACAGGTTTAACTACGCAGTATTTT. The encoded protein is CASSLGTGLTTQYF. This rearrangement joins TRBV27 to TRBJ2-3; 8 nucleotides agree with TRBD1. Germline CDR1 reads MNHEY; CDR2 reads SMNVEV (reference sequence). J was trimmed by 8 bases and V by 5 bases; bases with no gene match: 9. The CDR3 spans 14 residues.

The chain couples TRBV27 to TRBJ1-2; 9 bases fit TRBD1. J gave up 8 bases and V 2 bases, and 9 bases lay outside the gene matches. This CDR3 region has 15 residues. The germline gives CDR1 MNHEY, CDR2 SMNVEV (reference sequence). For the CDR3, the DNA is TGTGCCAGCAGTTTAGTCGGGACAGGGATCTTGGGCTACACCTTC. It is translated as CASSLVGTGILGYTF.

This chain joins TRBV6-2 or TRBV6-3 and TRBJ1-1, with D maybe TRBD1 (6 bases). The CDR3 extends over 17 amino acids. The ends were cut back, 2 bases at V and 2 bases at J, with 18 bases in the middle. CDR1 is MNHEY and CDR2 is SVGEGT in the germline V gene. The CDR3 reads CASSYTVGGRLNTEAFF. CDR3 DNA sequence: TGTGCCAGCAGTTACACCGTGGGGGGGCGGTTAAACACTGAAGCTTTCTTT.

In its sample, this clone was seen a few times. The J gene is TRBJ2-7, the V gene TRBV5-1; no clear D gene. CDR3 length: 14 residues. The germline gives CDR1 SGHRS, CDR2 YFSETQ. The V and J ends lost 1 base and 6 bases respectively, with 14 bases between them. The CDR3 sequence is CASSLMSHVAEQYF. In DNA, the CDR3 is TGCGCCAGCAGCTTGATGTCCCACGTGGCCGAGCAGTACTTC. Together with reference TRBV5-1 and TRBJ2-7, the CDR3 gives the full variable domain: KAGVTQTPRYLIKTRGQQVTLSCSPISGHRSVSWYQQTPGQGLQFLFEYFSETQRNKGNFPGRFSGRQFSNSRSEMNVSTLELGDSALYLCASSLMSHVAEQYFGPGTRLTVT.

This clone has just a few counts. The chain employs TRBV5-1 and TRBJ1-6; tentatively, D is TRBD1 (6 bases). CDR1 SGHRS and CDR2 YFSETQ come from the germline V gene. The ends were cut back, 2 bases at V and 7 bases at J, with 10 bases in the middle. The CDR3 totals 14 residues. As DNA, the CDR3 is TGCGCCAGCAGCTTTCAGGGGTGGAATTCACCCCTCCACTTT. Encoded protein: CASSFQGWNSPLHF.

This rearrangement joins TRBV7-9 to TRBJ1-6, with TRBD1 matching over 8 bases. This CDR3 has 14 residues. Trimming removed 3 bases from V and 8 bases from J; junction bases left unmatched: 3. Germline CDR1 reads SEHNR; CDR2 reads FQNEAQ (reference sequence). The CDR3 here is CASSFEDRDSPLHF. For the CDR3, the DNA is TGTGCCAGCAGCTTTGAGGACAGGGATTCACCCCTCCACTTT.

The chain has TRBV19 and TRBJ2-6; no reliable D call. The CDR3 has 15 amino acids. Trimming stripped 3 bases from V and 0 bases from J, with 6 bases between. The germline V gene encodes CDR1 LNHDA and CDR2 SQIVND (reference sequence). The CDR3 protein is CASSILLSGANVLTF. The CDR3 nucleotides read TGTGCCAGTAGTATCCTCCTCTCTGGGGCCAACGTCCTGACTTTC.

The rearrangement links TRBV10-2 to TRBJ2-7; 9 nucleotides agree with TRBD2. This CDR3 comprises 14 residues. V shed 2 bases, J shed 6 bases, and the junction held 5 bases outside the gene matches. Germline CDR1 WSHSY, CDR2 SAAADI. The CDR3 reads CASSEVGLASEQYF. Here the CDR3 DNA reads TGCGCCAGCAGTGAGGTGGGACTAGCTTCCGAGCAGTACTTC.

The chain carries TRBV28 and TRBJ2-1, with 13 nucleotides matching TRBD2. CDR3 size: 16 residues. CDR1 is MDHEN and CDR2 is SYDVKM in the germline V gene. J gave up 4 bases and V 6 bases, and 6 bases lay outside the gene matches. In DNA, the CDR3 is TGTGCCAGCAGACCCCAGACTAGCGGGAGGTACAATGAGCAGTTCTTC. It yields the protein CASRPQTSGRYNEQFF.

CDR3 DNA sequence: TGCGCCAGCAGCCATTCCGGGACTCTACTTCCCAGCTCCTATAATTCACCCCTCCACTTT. Its protein product is CASSHSGTLLPSSYNSPLHF. The chain couples TRBV4-1 to TRBJ1-6, with D perhaps TRBD1 (5 bases). The CDR3 spans 20 residues. Germline V gene lookup returns CDR1 MGHRA and CDR2 YSYEKL. The V and J ends lost 3 bases and 0 bases respectively, with 21 bases between them.

The rearrangement joins TRBV14 to TRBJ2-5, with 7 bases identical to TRBD2. V shed 1 base, J shed 3 bases, and the junction held 11 bases outside the gene matches. CDR1 SGHDN and CDR2 FVKESK come from the germline V gene. This CDR3 region has 17 residues. CDR3 sequence (DNA): TGTGCCAGCAGCCAAGCGGAATGGCGGGGGAGAAAAGAGACCCAGTACTTC. Amino acids: CASSQAEWRGRKETQYF.